The next 31 T cell receptor beta chains were all read from a single sample in a study of cytotoxic CD8 clonotypes in ibrutinib-treated CLL. Measured with immunoSEQ multiplex PCR; TCRdb has only the in-frame clones, and not every one. Of roughly 42,000 clones listed, 65% to 70% are singletons. The sample here was PBMCs, taken at disease progression, from a patient treated with ibrutinib. Source of these receptors: a human donor with chronic lymphocytic leukemia.

This clone occurred a few times. V and J are TRBV30 and TRBJ2-2; D is ambiguous. Trimming removed 0 bases at V and 5 bases at J, with 7 bases between. The CDR3 extends over 13 amino acids. Germline CDR1 is GTSNPN and CDR2 is SVGIG (reference sequence). This CDR3 is CAWSVGLTGELFF. The DNA for the CDR3 is TGTGCCTGGAGTGTCGGGTTAACCGGGGAGCTGTTTTTT.

V is TRBV5-1 and J is TRBJ2-2, with D unresolved. Trimming left V 4 bases short and J 3 bases short, with 16 bases between. The V gene's germline CDR1 is SGHRS and CDR2 YFSETQ. This CDR3 has 16 residues. CDR3 DNA: TGCGCCAGCAGCCAGATAACCGGTTCGTACACCGGGGAGCTGTTTTTT. Translation gives CASSQITGSYTGELFF.

The gene calls are TRBV28 and TRBJ2-5; the D call may be TRBD1 or TRBD2 (6 bases each). V was cut by 5 bases and J by 5 bases, with 15 bases left in between. Germline assignment: CDR1 MDHEN and CDR2 SYDVKM. The CDR3 consists of 14 residues. CDR3 region: CASSVGGRWETQYF. In DNA form, the CDR3 reads TGTGCCAGCAGTGTCGGGGGCCGGTGGGAGACCCAGTACTTC.

This clone was seen a few times. The genes are TRBV7-3 and TRBJ2-1; unclear D gene. There are 15 residues in the CDR3. Germline V gives CDR1 SGHTA, CDR2 FQGTGA. V lost 2 bases and J lost 6, with 14 bases in between. The CDR3 sequence is CASSLGVVSGNEQFF. CDR3 in DNA: TGTGCCAGCAGCTTAGGGGTTGTATCGGGCAATGAGCAGTTCTTC.

The J gene is TRBJ2-2, the V gene TRBV5-1; 8 nucleotides match TRBD2. The V segment lost 8 bases and the J segment 6 bases; nucleotides outside the gene matches: 12. CDR1 and CDR2 from the germline V gene are SGHRS and YFSETQ. This CDR3 comprises 15 residues. The CDR3 DNA reads TGCGCCAGTCGATATACAGCGGGAGATCCCGGGGAGCTGTTTTTT. As protein: CASRYTAGDPGELFF.

The chain uses TRBV30 and TRBJ2-5; D possibly corresponds to TRBD2 (6 bases). Germline CDR1 and CDR2: GTSNPN and SVGIG (reference sequence). The CDR3 consists of 17 residues. Between the trimmed V and J ends, which lost 1 base and 3 bases, there was a span of 21 bases. The CDR3 bases are TGTGCCTGGAGTGAACTTCAACCAGGGACTGGGAAAGAGACCCAGTACTTC. Translation gives CAWSELQPGTGKETQYF.

This clone was found once. The chain joins TRBV14 to TRBJ2-7, with D perhaps matching TRBD1 or TRBD2 (5 bases each). V was cut by 7 bases and J by 2 bases, with 21 bases left in between. Germline V gives CDR1 SGHDN, CDR2 FVKESK. The CDR3 totals 16 residues. For the CDR3, the DNA is TGTGCCAGCACCCCTAAAGTTCAGGGACGCCCCTACGAGCAGTACTTC. Its translation is CASTPKVQGRPYEQYF.

The chain combines TRBV6-1 with TRBJ2-1; 8 bases align to TRBD1. The junction had 5 bases not matched to a gene; V was cut back by 1 base and J by 3 bases. CDR1 and CDR2 (germline): MNHNS, SASEGT. The CDR3 sequence is 16 residues long. The CDR3, as DNA: TGTGCCAGCAGTGAAGTGGGCAGGGGGCGCTACAATGAGCAGTTCTTC. The encoded protein is CASSEVGRGRYNEQFF.

This clone was detected only once. This rearrangement joins TRBV19 to TRBJ1-6; D may be TRBD1 (5 bases). Germline-derived CDR1 and CDR2 are LNHDA and SQIVND (reference sequence). V shed 7 bases and J shed 8 bases, with 18 bases lying between them. This CDR3 comprises 15 residues. CDR3 DNA sequence: TGTGCCAGTAAGACCCGGGACCGCGCTGATTCACCCCTCCACTTT. Translating it yields CASKTRDRADSPLHF.

This sequence joins TRBV13 and TRBJ1-3; no definite D call. CDR1 PRHDT and CDR2 FYEKMQ come from the germline V gene (reference sequence). The CDR3 covers 14 residues. The V end lost 2 bases, the J end lost 3 bases, and 8 bases lay between the germline ends. The chain's CDR3 is CASSLYSGGNTIYF. The CDR3 region has the DNA TGTGCCAGCAGCTTATACTCGGGTGGAAACACCATATATTTT.

The chain joins TRBV10-3 to TRBJ2-7, with 7 nucleotides matching TRBD1. V gave up 6 bases and J gave up 0 bases; unmatched junction bases: 8. The germline V gene has CDR1 ENHRY and CDR2 SYGVKD. The CDR3 has 15 residues. This chain's CDR3 is CAIRNSGTASYEQYF. The CDR3 bases are TGTGCCATCAGGAATTCCGGGACAGCCTCCTACGAGCAGTACTTC.

The chain recombines TRBV6-5 with TRBJ1-4; no firm D call. The CDR3 length is 16 residues. The germline CDR1 and CDR2 sequences are MNHEY and SVGAGI. Trimming stripped 4 bases from V and 6 bases from J, with 18 bases between. The CDR3 spells CASSSAFERVDEKLFF. CDR3 nucleotides: TGTGCCAGCAGTTCGGCTTTTGAGAGGGTAGATGAAAAACTGTTTTTT.

This chain links TRBV5-1 with TRBJ2-2; the match to TRBD2 covers 11 bases. The CDR3 sequence is 14 residues long. V trimming: 4 bases; J trimming: 7 bases; junction bases outside the gene matches: 3. The germline gives CDR1 SGHRS, CDR2 YFSETQ. The CDR3: CASSVLAGGGELFF. In DNA, the CDR3 is TGCGCCAGCAGCGTTCTAGCGGGAGGCGGGGAGCTGTTTTTT.

The V and J genes are TRBV2 and TRBJ1-5; D unclear. Germline assignment: CDR1 SNHLY and CDR2 FYNNEI. This CDR3 has 15 amino acids. Trimming took off 1 base at V and 8 bases at J, with 15 bases between the two ends. As DNA, the CDR3 is TGTGCCAGCAGTGAAGAGGCGACGGCCCGGGAGCCCCAGCATTTT. Translated: CASSEEATAREPQHF.

The chain links TRBV28 to TRBJ2-5; TRBD1 matches at 8 bases. The germline gives CDR1 MDHEN, CDR2 SYDVKM. V was clipped by 1 base and J by 5 bases; unmatched bases: 6. The CDR3 is made up of 15 amino acids. The CDR3 sequence: CASSLSAGGGETQYF. For the CDR3, the DNA is TGTGCCAGCAGTTTATCTGCAGGGGGCGGGGAGACCCAGTACTTC.

The chain recombines TRBV25-1 with TRBJ2-4; perhaps TRBD1 as D (6 bases). This CDR3 comprises 17 residues. The ends were cut back, 3 bases at V and 0 bases at J, with 15 bases in the middle. Germline V gene data show CDR1 as MGHDK and CDR2 as SYGVNS. The CDR3 loop is CASSDSKDRVAKNIQYF. The CDR3 DNA sequence: TGTGCCAGCAGTGATTCCAAGGACAGAGTAGCCAAAAACATTCAGTACTTC.

The chain is built from TRBV4-1 and TRBJ1-1, with D uncertain. The CDR3 runs 11 residues. V gave up 0 bases and J gave up 8 bases, with 4 bases separating them. CDR1 and CDR2 from the germline V gene are MGHRA and YSYEKL. The CDR3 DNA follows: TGCGCCAGCAGCCAAGAGCAAGAAGCTTTCTTT. The encoded protein is CASSQEQEAFF.

The chain employs TRBV10-2 and TRBJ1-5; 7 positions agree with TRBD1. Unmatched junction bases numbered 9, after V lost 4 bases and J lost 6 bases. This CDR3 contains 15 residues. Looked up from germline, CDR1 is WSHSY and CDR2 is SAAADI. CDR3 amino acids: CASSAQGGGGQPQHF. The CDR3 DNA sequence: TGCGCCAGCAGTGCTCAGGGGGGCGGGGGTCAGCCCCAGCATTTT.

V is TRBV15 and J is TRBJ1-4; D gene ambiguous. The V end was cut by 1 base, the J end by 3 bases, with 6 bases between. In germline, CDR1 is LNHNV, CDR2 YYDKDF (reference sequence). There are 14 residues in the CDR3. The CDR3 DNA follows: TGTGCCACCAGCAGAGGGATGGCTAATGAAAAACTGTTTTTT. Translating it yields CATSRGMANEKLFF.

The CDR3 sequence is CASIGPNGYEQYF. The CDR3 bases are TGTGCCAGCATAGGCCCGAATGGCTACGAGCAGTACTTC. The genes are TRBV6-6 and TRBJ2-7; D gene ambiguous. Germline CDR1 is MNHNY and CDR2 is SVGAGI (reference sequence). CDR3 length: 13 residues. V was cut by 7 bases and J by 3 bases, with 13 bases left in between.

The V call is TRBV6-5, the J call TRBJ1-5, with TRBD1 matching over 7 bases. The CDR3 runs 14 residues. After removal of 6 bases from V and 6 bases from J, the junction contained 8 bases not matched to a gene. In germline, CDR1 is MNHEY, CDR2 SVGAGI. As DNA, the CDR3 is TGTGCCAGCAGCATTCGACAGGGTGTTCAGCCCCAGCATTTT. This sequence encodes CASSIRQGVQPQHF.

This clone was counted ten times or more. The gene calls are TRBV6-6 and TRBJ2-2; D not certain. Trimming removed 7 bases from V and 4 bases from J, with 7 bases in between. This CDR3 comprises 12 residues. Per the germline V gene, CDR1 is MNHNY and CDR2 is SVGAGI (reference sequence). CDR3 sequence: CASIKGTGELFF. CDR3 nucleotide sequence: TGTGCCAGCATTAAGGGCACCGGGGAGCTGTTTTTT.

V is TRBV14 and J is TRBJ2-1, with TRBD2 matching 9 bases. With 4 bases clipped from V and 7 bases from J, the junction kept 11 bases outside the gene matches. Germline values: CDR1 SGHDN, CDR2 FVKESK. This CDR3 has 16 amino acids. The CDR3, as DNA: TGTGCCAGCAGCCCCCTGGGTAGCGGGAGTTGGAATGAGCAGTTCTTC. Residues: CASSPLGSGSWNEQFF.

The genes are TRBV6-1 and TRBJ2-4; a weak D match, TRBD2 (6 bases). The CDR3 length is 14 residues. Germline CDR1 is MNHNS and CDR2 is SASEGT. V shed 7 bases and J shed 7 bases, with 17 bases lying between them. The CDR3 DNA follows: TGTGCCAGCATTCAGGGACTCCCGGGGAACATTCAGTACTTC. Amino acid sequence: CASIQGLPGNIQYF.

CDR3 bases: TGTGCCAGCAGTTTATCGATAATAGGGGCTTCGGGGCAGTACTTC. This codes for CASSLSIIGASGQYF. The V and J genes are TRBV27 and TRBJ2-7; D is perhaps TRBD1 (5 bases). In germline, CDR1 is MNHEY, CDR2 SMNVEV (reference sequence). Trimming stripped 0 bases from V and 9 bases from J, with 18 bases between. This CDR3 is 15 amino acids long.

The chain has TRBV11-3 and TRBJ2-2, with D possibly being TRBD2 (5 bases). Trimming took off 2 bases at V and 7 bases at J, with 17 bases between the two ends. CDR3 length equals 16 residues. Germline V lookup: CDR1 SGHNT, CDR2 YENEEA. CDR3 DNA sequence: TGTGCCAGCAGCTTACGAGCCGCGGGCCTCGGCGGGGAGCTGTTTTTT. The encoded protein is CASSLRAAGLGGELFF.

V gene TRBV11-2 combines with J gene TRBJ2-1; 7 bases fit TRBD2. The ends lost 5 bases at V and 0 bases at J; junction bases unmatched: 10. The germline V gene has CDR1 SGHAT and CDR2 FQNNGV. The CDR3 contains 17 residues. The CDR3 region has the DNA TGTGCCAGCAGCCCCCGGACTAGTCTTAGCTCCTACAATGAGCAGTTCTTC. It translates to CASSPRTSLSSYNEQFF.

The chain recombines TRBV9 with TRBJ2-7, with 9 bases aligning to TRBD1. The CDR3 has 16 residues. CDR1 and CDR2 from the germline V gene are SGDLS and YYNGEE. The J segment lost 3 bases and the V segment lost 4 bases, leaving 11 bases of the junction unmatched. The CDR3 loop reads CASSPRLGQGVYEQYF. Here the CDR3 DNA reads TGTGCCAGCAGCCCTCGTCTGGGACAGGGAGTCTACGAGCAGTACTTC.

V and J are TRBV11-3 and TRBJ2-4, with D possibly TRBD2 on 6 matching bases. Germline loops: CDR1 SGHNT, CDR2 YENEEA. The CDR3 is 16 residues long. Trimming removed 5 bases from V and 0 bases from J, with 14 bases in between. The CDR3 DNA reads as TGTGCCAGCAGCCAGGGAGGTTCGGGAGCCAAAAACATTCAGTACTTC. Translated: CASSQGGSGAKNIQYF. Full variable domain (rest looked up from reference TRBV11-3 and TRBJ2-4): EAGVVQSPRYKIIEKKQPVAFWCNPISGHNTLYWYLQNLGQGPELLIRYENEEAVDDSQLPKDRFSAERLKGVDSTLKIQPAELGDSAVYLCASSQGGSGAKNIQYFGAGTRLSVL.

The chain couples TRBV9 to TRBJ2-4; 10 bases fit TRBD1. The CDR3 is made up of 17 amino acids. Germline-derived CDR1 and CDR2 are SGDLS and YYNGEE. The V gene end was trimmed by 4 bases and the J gene end by 1 base; junction bases not matched to a gene: 8. CDR3 region: CASSPRQGAEAKNIQYF. The CDR3 DNA is TGTGCCAGCAGCCCACGACAGGGGGCGGAGGCCAAAAACATTCAGTACTTC.

This chain connects TRBV7-3 to TRBJ2-5; the match to TRBD2 covers 7 bases. Germline CDR1 reads SGHTA; CDR2 reads FQGTGA. This CDR3 is built from 15 residues. The V and J ends lost 1 base and 2 bases, in that order; junction bases with no gene match: 4. In nucleotides, the CDR3 is TGTGCCAGCAGCTTAAAGGCAGCGGGACAAGAGACCCAGTACTTC. It encodes CASSLKAAGQETQYF.